One TCR beta chain is described in this entry. The clone's antigen remains unknown. Base qualities are not provided; no much larger clone lies one nucleotide away. The data were taken from a study of identifying expanded T cells in peripheral blood (dated by TCRdb to about 2019). The study in broad terms: Technical replicates were generated by sequencing separate aliquots of the same genomic DNA pool, and four replicates were compared pairwise. Overall study outcomes, separate from this receptor: The authors expected that over much longer intervals, such as months to years, biological variance in healthy repertoires might increase even further. Across all healthy-donor time intervals, the beta-binomial model significantly lowered both the number of clones called differentially abundant and the false-positive rate. The binomial model flagged approximately 1.2 differentially abundant clones between technical replicates, compared with 15 to 17 over two weeks and approximately 18 over roughly 4 weeks. Across all healthy donors, variance in clone template counts between approximately 2-week samples was found to increase significantly with total template count.

No immune events such as infections were documented for the healthy donors during the collection period. Healthy-donor blood repertoires served as a training cohort to calibrate time-dependent variance in a beta-binomial model of T-cell clone differential abundance. There were 10 healthy donors in the training cohort, of whom 3 were female and 7 were male. Donor ages ranged from 29 to 64 years, with an average of roughly 40 years. Obtained from a commercial supplier, whole blood was collected from each healthy donor at three time points set two to three weeks apart. For immunosequencing, genomic DNA was extracted from unsorted whole blood. The immunoSEQ Assay, which relies on bias-controlled multiplex PCR amplification of genomic DNA, was used to profile TCRbeta CDR3 regions. Per the source publication's procedure: To quantify the absolute abundance of each unique TCRbeta CDR3 region, the sequences were collapsed and filtered. Differential abundance was assessed using a binomial (Fisher-equivalent) model and a beta-binomial model in which time-dependent variance fitted from healthy donors was added. Clones with fewer than 5 combined templates were removed, and a clone was called differentially abundant if the clone's Benjamini-Hochberg FDR was below 0.01. Using the form v = (b*log(k)+a)^2, the beta-binomial variance was modeled as a function of the total template count across the two samples. TCRdb obtained this table from immuneACCESS and retained in-frame rearrangements with V and J assigned. These tables miss some clones; where compared with another copy, unresolved V genes account for less than half of the shortfall, and the remainder is unexplained. That table is the source of V, J and clone size, and D and trimming were worked out from the DNA. The sample includes more than 75,000 clones, with approximately 86% observed a single time. 5.6% of the sample is held by the ten biggest clonotypes.

The TCR was taken from a person aged 18-69 years in good health. What was sequenced was blood.

DNA sequence: TGTGCCAGCAGTGATCGTCGGAAGAACACTGAAGCTTTCTTT. Its protein reads: CASSDRRKNTEAFF. The rearranged chain carries TRBV2 and TRBJ1-1, with the identity of the D gene unclear. Trimming takes 3 bases from V and 1 base from J, and the germline ends sit 9 bases apart. Measured from the cysteine to the phenylalanine, the CDR3 is 14 residues long. Here the CDR3 DNA is all that survives: 42 bases in frame from base 1. In the germline V gene, CDR1 corresponds to SNHLY and CDR2 to FYNNEI.